This entry describes one T cell receptor (beta chain). This CDR3 is also generated by other DNA sequences in the sample. This entry belongs to a study of shared clonotypes between healthy human individuals. Donors were healthy HIV-negative adults without recent acute infections or vaccinations. The donors, all of them Caucasian adults, lived in Nashville, Tennessee. Deletions cut 2 bases from V and 1 base from J, with 3 bases between. Germline V gives CDR1 MNHNS, CDR2 SASEGT. The CDR3 is made up of 12 amino acids. The genomic DNA of each subset was split evenly across several immunoSEQ plates. Produced via immunoSEQ multiplex PCR; TCRdb's table is partial and in-frame only. Among roughly 1.5 million clones listed, around 98% were seen once.

The V call is TRBV6-1, the J call TRBJ2-7; D not resolved. Sequencing was performed on naive CD4+ T cells sorted from blood. Subset of the sample: CD45RA+ positively selected. The source is a man between 25 and 39 years old in good health. The CDR3 protein is CASSERSYEQYF. In nucleotides, the CDR3 is TGTGCCAGCAGTGAACGGTCCTACGAGCAGTACTTC.